Listed below are T cell receptor beta chains from one sample, sequenced in a study of T-cell reconstitution after alpha-beta-depleted transplantation in children. TCRdb re-called the PCR reads with MiXCR, one entry per CDR3 protein. The profile shows some 200,000 distinct CDR3 sequences, under 8.5% of them singletons. The sample was PBMCs, mostly from graft donor cells, taken 360 days after TCRalphabeta/CD19-depleted stem cell transplant. These receptors all come from a male patient aged 2 to 10 who had a stem cell transplant for acute myeloid leukemia, so the T cells may come from the graft donor. Both conserved end residues are part of each CDR3. D genes are given only for firm matches. A row's size may be missing; if present it is once, few, many or a size class.

D gene: TRBD2
V gene: TRBV20-1
J gene: TRBJ2-1
clone size: .
CDR3 DNA: TGCAGTGCTTCAGGACTAGCGGGAGCCCACTCCTACAATGAGCAGTTCTTC
CDR3 protein: CSASGLAGAHSYNEQFF

D gene: .
V gene: TRBV29-1
J gene: TRBJ2-5
clone size: many
CDR3 DNA: TGCAGCGTTGGGGTGATGTCAGGGGAGACCCAGTACTTC
CDR3 protein: CSVGVMSGETQYF

D gene: .
V gene: TRBV27
J gene: TRBJ1-4
clone size: many
CDR3 DNA: TGTGCCAGCAGTTTAAGGGGATCCGAAAAACTGTTTTTT
CDR3 protein: CASSLRGSEKLFF

D gene: TRBD2
V gene: TRBV20-1
J gene: TRBJ2-7
clone size: many
CDR3 DNA: TGCAGTGCTCGGGGACTAGTTCTCTACGAGCAGTACTTC
CDR3 protein: CSARGLVLYEQYF

D gene: TRBD2
V gene: TRBV5-4
J gene: TRBJ2-3
clone size: .
CDR3 DNA: TGTGCCAGCAGCCCCCGAGGGACTAGCGGGGGGGCAGATACGCAGTATTTT
CDR3 protein: CASSPRGTSGGADTQYF

D gene: TRBD2
V gene: TRBV20-1
J gene: TRBJ2-1
clone size: .
CDR3 DNA: TGCAGTGCTGTAAGCAGACCCATTCAGCGGGAGGGCCGAACCTACAATGAGCAGTTCTTC
CDR3 protein: CSAVSRPIQREGRTYNEQFF

D gene: .
V gene: TRBV20-1
J gene: TRBJ2-7
clone size: many
CDR3 DNA: TGCAGTGCTGCCCGGCAGGTCAACGAGCAGTACTTC
CDR3 protein: CSAARQVNEQYF

D gene: .
V gene: TRBV5-6
J gene: TRBJ1-3
clone size: .
CDR3 DNA: TGTGCCAGCAGCTTCGGAACAGGGTCATTCGGAAACACCATATATTTT
CDR3 protein: CASSFGTGSFGNTIYF

D gene: .
V gene: TRBV7-9
J gene: TRBJ1-5
clone size: .
CDR3 DNA: TGTGCCAGCAGCTCCCCCGGCAGTCAGCCCCAGCATTTT
CDR3 protein: CASSSPGSQPQHF

D gene: .
V gene: TRBV5-1
J gene: TRBJ2-1
clone size: few
CDR3 DNA: TGCGCCAGCAGCTTGCGGCTAGTAATCTACAATGAGCAGTTCTTC
CDR3 protein: CASSLRLVIYNEQFF

D gene: .
V gene: TRBV7-6
J gene: TRBJ2-7
clone size: many
CDR3 DNA: TGTGCCAGCAGCTTAGAGAGGGGGTTACTCTACGAGCAGTACTTC
CDR3 protein: CASSLERGLLYEQYF

D gene: TRBD2
V gene: TRBV4-2
J gene: TRBJ2-1
clone size: many
CDR3 DNA: TGTGCCAGCAGCCAATACCCGGGACTAGCGGTCTACAATGAGCAGTTCTTC
CDR3 protein: CASSQYPGLAVYNEQFF

D gene: TRBD1
V gene: TRBV29-1
J gene: TRBJ2-3
clone size: .
CDR3 DNA: TGCAGCGTTAAAGGACAGGGCACAGATACGCAGTATTTT
CDR3 protein: CSVKGQGTDTQYF

D gene: .
V gene: TRBV7-6
J gene: TRBJ1-1
clone size: few
CDR3 DNA: TGTGCCAGCAGCTCCGAGGGAGGGCTGAACACTGAAGCTTTCTTT
CDR3 protein: CASSSEGGLNTEAFF

D gene: .
V gene: TRBV20-1
J gene: TRBJ2-4
clone size: many
CDR3 DNA: TGCAGTGCTAGAGATACCGGGGTGGGAAACATTCAGTACTTC
CDR3 protein: CSARDTGVGNIQYF

D gene: TRBD1
V gene: TRBV7-2
J gene: TRBJ2-1
clone size: .
CDR3 DNA: TGTGCCAGCAGCTCATCCCGGGACAGGAACTACAATGAGCAGTTCTTC
CDR3 protein: CASSSSRDRNYNEQFF

D gene: .
V gene: TRBV12-3/TRBV12-4
J gene: TRBJ2-1
clone size: few
CDR3 DNA: TGTGCCAGCAGTTTAAGGCTTTCGGGCAATGAGCAGTTCTTC
CDR3 protein: CASSLRLSGNEQFF

D gene: .
V gene: TRBV5-1
J gene: TRBJ2-1
clone size: many
CDR3 DNA: TGCGCCAGCAGCTTAGGGCAGGTTTCATGGAATGAGCAGTTCTTC
CDR3 protein: CASSLGQVSWNEQFF

D gene: TRBD1
V gene: TRBV7-6
J gene: TRBJ2-1
clone size: many
CDR3 DNA: TGTGCCAGCAGCTTAGGGGGATGGGACAGGAGATACAATGAGCAGTTCTTC
CDR3 protein: CASSLGGWDRRYNEQFF

D gene: .
V gene: TRBV7-8
J gene: TRBJ2-2
clone size: many
CDR3 DNA: TGTGCCAGCAGCCCACGAGTGGCTTTAGGGCCCGGGGAGCTGTTTTTT
CDR3 protein: CASSPRVALGPGELFF

D gene: .
V gene: TRBV5-1
J gene: TRBJ2-1
clone size: .
CDR3 DNA: TGCGCCAGCAGCTTGGAAGGGGTGGGCGATGAGCAGTTCTTC
CDR3 protein: CASSLEGVGDEQFF

D gene: .
V gene: TRBV2
J gene: TRBJ2-1
clone size: many
CDR3 DNA: TGTGCCAGCAGTGACACCTATGAGCAGTTCTTC
CDR3 protein: CASSDTYEQFF

D gene: .
V gene: TRBV7-9
J gene: TRBJ1-2
clone size: few
CDR3 DNA: TGTGCCAGCAGCGTCGCCGGGGTCTATGGCTACACCTTC
CDR3 protein: CASSVAGVYGYTF

D gene: TRBD2
V gene: TRBV20-1
J gene: TRBJ2-3
clone size: few
CDR3 DNA: TGCAGTGCCAACGGCGCGGGGGGGCCACAAGATACGCAGTATTTT
CDR3 protein: CSANGAGGPQDTQYF

D gene: TRBD2
V gene: TRBV12-3/TRBV12-4
J gene: TRBJ2-4
clone size: many
CDR3 DNA: TGTGCCAGCAGTCCACCTGGGGGGGGAAACATTCAGTACTTC
CDR3 protein: CASSPPGGGNIQYF

D gene: TRBD2
V gene: TRBV10-3
J gene: TRBJ2-7
clone size: many
CDR3 DNA: TGTGCCATCAGTGGCCAGTCTAGCGGGAGTATCCCTGCCTACGAGCAGTACTTC
CDR3 protein: CAISGQSSGSIPAYEQYF

D gene: .
V gene: TRBV20-1
J gene: TRBJ2-7
clone size: .
CDR3 DNA: TGCAGTGCTAGAGCGGGGACCTACGAGCAGTACTTC
CDR3 protein: CSARAGTYEQYF

D gene: TRBD2
V gene: TRBV20-1
J gene: TRBJ2-5
clone size: few
CDR3 DNA: TGCAGTGCTAGAAAGGGACTAGCGGCATCTAGGGAGACCCAGTACTTC
CDR3 protein: CSARKGLAASRETQYF

D gene: TRBD1
V gene: TRBV29-1
J gene: TRBJ2-3
clone size: few
CDR3 DNA: TGCAGCTCACGACAGGGGACAGATACGCAGTATTTT
CDR3 protein: CSSRQGTDTQYF

D gene: .
V gene: TRBV20-1
J gene: TRBJ1-5
clone size: few
CDR3 DNA: TGCAGTGCCACAGCGACTAATCAGCCCCAGCATTTT
CDR3 protein: CSATATNQPQHF

D gene: TRBD1
V gene: TRBV18
J gene: TRBJ1-1
clone size: few
CDR3 DNA: TGTGCCAGCTCACCCGGGACAGGGGGAACGATGAACACTGAAGCTTTCTTT
CDR3 protein: CASSPGTGGTMNTEAFF

D gene: .
V gene: TRBV5-1
J gene: TRBJ2-3
clone size: many
CDR3 DNA: TGCGCCAGCAGCTTACCTAAAACAGCCATGAGCACAGATACGCAGTATTTT
CDR3 protein: CASSLPKTAMSTDTQYF

D gene: .
V gene: TRBV10-3
J gene: TRBJ1-4
clone size: many
CDR3 DNA: TGTGCCATCAGTGACGGGGAAAAACTGTTTTTT
CDR3 protein: CAISDGEKLFF

D gene: .
V gene: TRBV6-5
J gene: TRBJ1-2
clone size: .
CDR3 DNA: TGTGCCAGCAGTTATGGTGAGAACTATGGCTACACCTTC
CDR3 protein: CASSYGENYGYTF

D gene: .
V gene: TRBV5-5
J gene: TRBJ2-5
clone size: many
CDR3 DNA: TGTGCCAGCAGCTTGGGCAGAGAAGAGACCCAGTACTTC
CDR3 protein: CASSLGREETQYF

D gene: .
V gene: TRBV12-3/TRBV12-4
J gene: TRBJ2-4
clone size: many
CDR3 DNA: TGTGCCAGCAGTTCTCAGGGTTCCAAAAACATTCAGTACTTC
CDR3 protein: CASSSQGSKNIQYF

D gene: TRBD1
V gene: TRBV12-3/TRBV12-4
J gene: TRBJ1-5
clone size: .
CDR3 DNA: TGTGCCAGCAGTAACAGGGGCCAAGGTGGTCAGCCCCAGCATTTT
CDR3 protein: CASSNRGQGGQPQHF

D gene: .
V gene: TRBV20-1
J gene: TRBJ2-2
clone size: .
CDR3 DNA: TGCAGTGCTAGAGTTGTAGGGGGAACCGGGGAGCTGTTTTTT
CDR3 protein: CSARVVGGTGELFF

D gene: .
V gene: TRBV9
J gene: TRBJ1-5
clone size: .
CDR3 DNA: TGTGCCAGCAGCGTAGAAGGGGGATCAAATCAGCCCCAGCATTTT
CDR3 protein: CASSVEGGSNQPQHF

D gene: .
V gene: TRBV5-1
J gene: TRBJ1-1
clone size: few
CDR3 DNA: TGCGCCAGCAGCCCAACTTGGCGGGGCACAAACACTGAAGCTTTCTTT
CDR3 protein: CASSPTWRGTNTEAFF

D gene: .
V gene: TRBV20-1
J gene: TRBJ1-1
clone size: .
CDR3 DNA: TGCAGTGCTAGAGGGTTGGCTGAAGCTTTCTTT
CDR3 protein: CSARGLAEAFF

D gene: .
V gene: TRBV20-1
J gene: TRBJ1-2
clone size: .
CDR3 DNA: TGCAGTGCTAGGGTTGTAGGGAAATATGGCTACACCTTC
CDR3 protein: CSARVVGKYGYTF

D gene: TRBD2
V gene: TRBV3-1
J gene: TRBJ2-1
clone size: .
CDR3 DNA: TGTGCCAGCAGCCAAGATCGACGGGGGGGAAGGAATGAGCAGTTCTTC
CDR3 protein: CASSQDRRGGRNEQFF

D gene: .
V gene: TRBV5-4
J gene: TRBJ2-7
clone size: many
CDR3 DNA: TGTGCCAGCAGTCGAGCCCGACGGTTCGACGAGCAGTACTTC
CDR3 protein: CASSRARRFDEQYF

D gene: .
V gene: TRBV27
J gene: TRBJ2-1
clone size: many
CDR3 DNA: TGTGCCAGCAGTTTTTTTATGACGTCCTACAATGAGCAGTTCTTC
CDR3 protein: CASSFFMTSYNEQFF

D gene: TRBD2
V gene: TRBV7-3
J gene: TRBJ2-1
clone size: .
CDR3 DNA: TGTGCCAGCAGGATCGCCGGGACTAGCGGAAACAATGAGCAGTTCTTC
CDR3 protein: CASRIAGTSGNNEQFF

D gene: .
V gene: TRBV20-1
J gene: TRBJ1-5
clone size: few
CDR3 DNA: TGCAGTGCTAGAGGGTCAGCAGGAAATCAGCCCCAGCATTTT
CDR3 protein: CSARGSAGNQPQHF

D gene: .
V gene: TRBV9
J gene: TRBJ1-1
clone size: .
CDR3 DNA: TGTGCCAGCAGCGTAGTCCTCCGTACTATTGACACTGAAGCTTTCTTT
CDR3 protein: CASSVVLRTIDTEAFF

D gene: .
V gene: TRBV21-1
J gene: TRBJ2-7
clone size: many
CDR3 DNA: TGTGCCAGCAGCAAAGGAATCAAGGGAACTACTTACGAGCAGTACTTC
CDR3 protein: CASSKGIKGTTYEQYF

D gene: .
V gene: TRBV12-3/TRBV12-4
J gene: TRBJ2-1
clone size: .
CDR3 DNA: TGTGCCAGCAGTACCCCACCGCCTGATAGGGGGAGGAGGAACAATGAGCAGTTCTTC
CDR3 protein: CASSTPPPDRGRRNNEQFF

D gene: .
V gene: TRBV2
J gene: TRBJ1-2
clone size: .
CDR3 DNA: TGTGCCAGCAGTGAAGCGATTCGGGGCTACACCTTC
CDR3 protein: CASSEAIRGYTF

D gene: .
V gene: TRBV3-1
J gene: TRBJ2-3
clone size: few
CDR3 DNA: TGTGCCAGCAGCCAAGATCTGAGCGCCGACACAGATACGCAGTATTTT
CDR3 protein: CASSQDLSADTDTQYF

D gene: TRBD2
V gene: TRBV20-1
J gene: TRBJ2-7
clone size: many
CDR3 DNA: TGCAGTGCTAGATACGATGGACTAGAGCGCGAGCAGTACTTC
CDR3 protein: CSARYDGLEREQYF

D gene: .
V gene: TRBV29-1
J gene: TRBJ1-2
clone size: .
CDR3 DNA: TGCAGCGTTGACCCCCGCCTAGGACAGCATAACTATGGCTACACCTTC
CDR3 protein: CSVDPRLGQHNYGYTF

D gene: TRBD2
V gene: TRBV6-1
J gene: TRBJ2-1
clone size: many
CDR3 DNA: TGTGCCAGCAGCACGGTGGGTCGGACTAGCGGGATCTATGAGCAGTTCTTC
CDR3 protein: CASSTVGRTSGIYEQFF

D gene: .
V gene: TRBV5-1
J gene: TRBJ2-2
clone size: many
CDR3 DNA: TGCGCCAGCAGCTTGAGACAGATCAACACCGGGGAGCTGTTTTTT
CDR3 protein: CASSLRQINTGELFF

D gene: TRBD1
V gene: TRBV20-1
J gene: TRBJ2-1
clone size: many
CDR3 DNA: TGCAGGGTCCACAGGGGCGATGAGCAGTTCTTC
CDR3 protein: CRVHRGDEQFF